The 9 T cell receptor beta chains given below trace back to one sample, sequenced in a study of CD8 T cells in ankylosing spondylitis. Each CDR3 protein is one row after TCRdb ran MiXCR on the 5' RACE reads. Counted here are around 150,000 distinct CDR3 sequences, around a tenth occurring once; the ten biggest clones make up around 29%. Sequencing was done on a sample of blood, either unsorted or a sorted T cell fraction (not recorded which). Every receptor here comes from a male donor with ankylosing spondylitis or in good health (not recorded which).

This chain uses TRBV11-2 with TRBJ2-2; TRBD1 matches 7 bases. The CDR3 runs 19 residues. The germline CDR1 and CDR2 sequences are SGHAT and FQNNGV. V dropped 3 bases and J dropped 2; count of bases not matched to a gene: 15. CDR3 nucleotides: TGTGCCAGCAGCTTCCCTTTGGACAGGACGATCCTCAACACCGGGGAGCTGTTTTTT. The encoded protein is CASSFPLDRTILNTGELFF.

This clonotype came up many times. The V call is TRBV7-9, the J call TRBJ2-1; no definite D call. Deletions cut 3 bases from V and 0 bases from J, with 6 bases between. CDR1 is SEHNR, CDR2 FQNEAQ, per germline (reference sequence). The CDR3 length is 14 residues. The CDR3 DNA reads as TGTGCCAGCAGCTTGGAGAGCTCCTACAATGAGCAGTTCTTC. It encodes CASSLESSYNEQFF.

This clonotype came up many times. This chain connects TRBV29-1 to TRBJ2-1; 9 positions match TRBD2. Germline CDR1 SQVTM, CDR2 ANQGSEA. The CDR3 has 15 residues. V gave up 6 bases and J gave up 1 base; unmatched junction bases: 7. The CDR3 protein is CSVPSGILSYNEQFF. The CDR3, as DNA: TGCAGCGTCCCTAGCGGGATTCTGTCCTACAATGAGCAGTTCTTC.

This clonotype was counted many times. The chain employs TRBV20-1 and TRBJ2-1, with TRBD2 matching over 11 bases. V trimming: 1 base; J trimming: 7 bases; junction bases outside the gene matches: 6. Germline CDR1 is DFQATT and CDR2 is SNEGSKA (reference sequence). The length of the CDR3 is 15 residues. The CDR3 loop is CSARATSGRRNEQFF. Written as DNA, the CDR3 is TGCAGTGCTAGAGCCACTAGCGGGAGAAGGAATGAGCAGTTCTTC.

This clonotype was observed at least ten times. The rearrangement uses TRBV20-1 and TRBJ1-1, with TRBD1 identical over 7 bases. This CDR3 comprises 12 residues. The V gene's germline CDR1 is DFQATT and CDR2 SNEGSKA (reference sequence). V lost 7 bases and J lost 2; bases outside the gene matches: 4. CDR3 sequence (DNA): TGCAGTGTAAACAGGGGAAACACTGAAGCTTTCTTT. This translates into CSVNRGNTEAFF.

This clonotype was seen ten or more times. This chain uses TRBV12-3 or TRBV12-4 with TRBJ2-5, with D possibly matching TRBD1 (5 bases). This CDR3 is 13 amino acids long. With 2 bases removed from V and 5 bases from J, the gap between germline ends came to 9 bases. CDR3 sequence (DNA): TGTGCCAGCAGTTTATCAGGGAAGGAGACCCAGTACTTC. Amino acids: CASSLSGKETQYF.

This clonotype was seen many times. The chain carries TRBV4-1 and TRBJ2-2; TRBD2 aligns across 12 bases. The CDR3 spans 22 residues. With V trimmed by 1 base and J by 0 bases, 15 bases remained unmatched. The germline V gene has CDR1 MGHRA and CDR2 YSYEKL. This CDR3 reads CASSQADGRLAGVLANTGELFF. DNA for the CDR3: TGCGCCAGCAGCCAAGCCGACGGGAGACTAGCGGGAGTCCTCGCGAACACCGGGGAGCTGTTTTTT.

This clonotype was found many times. This chain connects TRBV29-1 to TRBJ2-2; D could derive from TRBD1 or TRBD2 (5 bases each). CDR3 length equals 15 residues. Trimming cost V 4 bases and J 0 bases, with 12 bases left between them. Per germline, CDR1 SQVTM and CDR2 ANQGSEA. The CDR3 DNA follows: TGCAGCGTTGGGGACGGCCCTACGAACACCGGGGAGCTGTTTTTT. This translates into CSVGDGPTNTGELFF.

The rearrangement links TRBV6-2 or TRBV6-3 to TRBJ2-6; TRBD1 aligns across 7 bases. Germline lookup yields CDR1 MNHEY and CDR2 SVGEGT. This CDR3 comprises 19 residues. V lost 2 bases and J lost 2; bases outside the gene matches: 12. The CDR3 DNA reads as TGTGCCAGCAGTTACGCATCCAGGACAGGAGGCCCTGGGGCCAACGTCCTGACTTTC. Residues: CASSYASRTGGPGANVLTF.